This TCR beta chain came from a study of molecular identifiers for immune sequencing clone quantification. MiXCR, applied by TCRdb to the PCR reads, yields one record per CDR3 protein. The sample lists about 500,000 distinct CDR3 sequences, over 20% occurring once. The CDR3 length is 13 residues. The germline V and J ends were trimmed by 7 bases and 8 bases, with 15 bases remaining between them. This clonotype was observed many times. The sample taken for sequencing was naive CD8+ T cells from blood, with Jurkat cell RNA spiked in. Stated subset: FACS-sorted CD8+CD4-CCR7+CD45RA+ naive T cells. The V call is TRBV12-3 or TRBV12-4, the J call TRBJ2-1; possibly TRBD2 for D (6 bases). The receptor was isolated from a human donor in good health. Some libraries in this study had Jurkat cell RNA spiked in. CDR3 sequence (DNA): TGTGCCAGCACCGCAGTGCCGGGGGATGAGCAGTTCTTC. Its protein product is CASTAVPGDEQFF.